This T cell receptor beta chain originates from a study of T cells in Graves' hyperthyroidism and ophthalmopathy. Study-wide results and caveats: From stable hyperthyroidism, ophthalmopathy was set apart by a 13 V-J model.

Template material for amplifying TCR beta CDR3 regions consisted of RNA transcripts. The TCR CDR3 first-round RT-PCR relied on the HTBI primer set. A single record per CDR3 protein comes from TCRdb applying MiXCR to the multiplex PCR reads. The data hold 450,000 to 650,000 distinct CDR3 sequences, with roughly 20% observed a single time. This clonotype was seen repeatedly, ten times or more. Its antigen is still unknown. Patients aged 18 to 65 had newly diagnosed hyperthyroidism of under 2 months' duration. Patients were excluded because of uncontrolled infection, other autoimmune disease, pregnancy or lactation. Used for diagnoses were clinical symptoms, serum thyroxine and TRAb, thyroid ultrasound and orbital computed tomography. The germline gives CDR1 SGDLS, CDR2 YYNGEE. The CDR3 consists of 15 residues. V was pared by 3 bases and J by 7 bases, with 16 bases between.

This clonotype originated in a young man with Graves' hyperthyroidism. The V call is TRBV9, the J call TRBJ2-2; D is possibly TRBD1 or TRBD2 (5 bases each). What was sequenced was blood. CDR3 nucleotides: TGTGCCAGCAGCGAGGACTCAGGGTTAGGCGGGGAGCTGTTTTTT. Translated: CASSEDSGLGGELFF.